This T cell receptor (beta chain) derives from a study of T cell responses to AZD1222 COVID-19 vaccine. Study-level points and caveats: Two AZD1222 doses significantly raised spike-specific TCR breadth and depth over controls. Regions 160-218 and 743-854 dominated among vaccine-associated CD4 TCRs spanning spike.

The protocol was immunoSEQ multiplex PCR, while the TCRdb copy is restricted to in-frame clones and leaves out a portion. The sample lists fewer than 150,000 clones, over 65% occurring once. As concerns this clone: Its specificity is not known.

The junction had 8 bases not matched to a gene; V was cut back by 5 bases and J by 3 bases. Germline V gene data show CDR1 as SGHNT and CDR2 as YYREEE (reference sequence). This CDR3 has 15 residues. The clonotype comes from an adult in good health. The sequencing used peripheral blood, collected on day 0 of AZD1222 vaccination. This sequence joins TRBV5-4 and TRBJ2-7, with 10 bases matching TRBD1. This CDR3 is CASSQDGTGDYEQYF. The CDR3 nucleotides read TGTGCCAGCAGTCAGGACGGGACAGGGGACTACGAGCAGTACTTC.